The next 18 T cell receptor beta chains were all read from a single sample in a study of blood T cell repertoires in COVID-19. Sequenced by immunoSEQ multiplex PCR; TCRdb stores in-frame clones only, minus some. Among fewer than 250,000 clones listed, 83% were seen once. The sample consisted of peripheral blood. All receptors come from a human donor in a cohort sampled during active COVID-19.

The V gene is TRBV5-1, the J gene TRBJ2-1, with D tentatively TRBD2 (8 bases). The CDR3 is 14 amino acids. The germline V gene encodes CDR1 SGHRS and CDR2 YFSETQ. The ends were cut back, 9 bases at V and 7 bases at J, with 20 bases in the middle. The CDR3 here is CATNTGGTANEQFF. CDR3 in DNA: TGCGCCACTAACACGGGGGGGACAGCGAATGAGCAGTTCTTC.

The DNA of the CDR3 is TGTGCCACCAGTGACCCCGGGACAGGGCATCAGCCCCAGCATTTT. Residues: CATSDPGTGHQPQHF. This sequence joins TRBV24-1 and TRBJ1-5; the match to TRBD1 covers 9 bases. Trimming took 4 bases from V and 5 from J; bases not matched to a gene: 5. Germline V lookup: CDR1 KGHDR, CDR2 SFDVKD. The CDR3 loop spans 15 amino acids.

This CDR3 is CASTSGQSSGNTIYF. CDR3 DNA sequence: TGTGCCAGCACGTCAGGCCAGAGCTCTGGAAACACCATATATTTT. This chain joins TRBV6-6 and TRBJ1-3; D unresolved. With 7 bases removed from V and 0 bases from J, the gap between germline ends came to 13 bases. Germline V gene sequence: CDR1 MNHNY, CDR2 SVGAGI (reference sequence). The CDR3 is made up of 15 amino acids.

The chain carries TRBV11-2 and TRBJ2-6, with D possibly being TRBD2 (6 bases). This CDR3 is 17 amino acids long. Germline values: CDR1 SGHAT, CDR2 FQNNGV. Trimming pared 3 bases from V and 0 bases from J, leaving 12 bases between. The CDR3 loop is CASSFSGGSSGANVLTF. The DNA for the CDR3 is TGTGCCAGCAGCTTCTCTGGGGGGAGCTCTGGGGCCAACGTCCTGACTTTC.

This clone has only a few counts. The chain links TRBV7-3 to TRBJ1-1; the D is unclear. CDR3 length: 13 residues. Germline V gives CDR1 SGHTA, CDR2 FQGTGA. Trimming cost V 0 bases and J 4 bases, with 6 bases left between them. As DNA, the CDR3 is TGTGCCAGCAGCTTAACAGGGAGCACTGAAGCTTTCTTT. Encoded protein: CASSLTGSTEAFF.

V and J are TRBV6-4 and TRBJ2-2, with unresolved D. The CDR3 length is 14 residues. V shed 4 bases and J shed 4 bases, with 10 bases lying between them. Germline CDR1 is MRHNA and CDR2 is SNTAGT. The CDR3 spells CASSAQRGTGELFF. DNA for the CDR3: TGTGCCAGCAGTGCCCAGAGAGGCACCGGGGAGCTGTTTTTT.

The chain joins TRBV13 to TRBJ2-2; 7 positions match TRBD1. V lost 4 bases to trimming and J lost 0 bases; unmatched junction nucleotides: 5. In germline, CDR1 is PRHDT, CDR2 FYEKMQ (reference sequence). The CDR3 has 16 amino acids. CDR3 sequence (DNA): TGTGCCAGCAGCTGGGGACAGCCGCCGAACACCGGGGAGCTGTTTTTT. Its translation: CASSWGQPPNTGELFF.

The CDR3 DNA reads TGTGCCATCAGTGTTGCTAGCGGGATTAGCGATGAGCAGTTCTTC. The encoded protein is CAISVASGISDEQFF. The chain couples TRBV10-3 to TRBJ2-1; 9 bases are a match to TRBD2. CDR3 length equals 15 residues. The ends lost 4 bases at V and 8 bases at J; junction bases unmatched: 9. Germline V gene sequence: CDR1 ENHRY, CDR2 SYGVKD.

In DNA, the CDR3 is TGTGCCAGCAGCTCAAATTCACCCCTCCACTTT. Translation gives CASSSNSPLHF. J is TRBJ1-6 and V is TRBV11-2; D remains ambiguous. The CDR3 length is 11 residues. Germline CDR1 SGHAT, CDR2 FQNNGV. V lost 4 bases, J lost 7 bases, and 2 bases lay in between.

The chain recombines TRBV7-9 with TRBJ2-5, with D possibly being TRBD1 (6 bases). Trimming cost V 0 bases and J 5 bases, with 16 bases left between them. CDR3 length: 16 residues. Germline CDR1 SEHNR, CDR2 FQNEAQ (reference sequence). CDR3 protein: CASSLALGASGETQYF. In nucleotides, the CDR3 is TGTGCCAGCAGCTTAGCACTGGGGGCGAGTGGGGAGACCCAGTACTTC.

V usage is TRBV2 and J usage is TRBJ1-5; unclear D gene. The germline V and J ends were trimmed by 0 bases and 11 bases, with 11 bases remaining between them. The CDR3 loop spans 13 amino acids. In germline, CDR1 is SNHLY, CDR2 FYNNEI. DNA for the CDR3: TGTGCCAGCAGTGAAGCGACCAGAGGTACCCAGCATTTT. Protein sequence: CASSEATRGTQHF.

V gene TRBV27 combines with J gene TRBJ1-4; 8 positions match TRBD1. J gave up 7 bases and V 5 bases, and 18 bases lay outside the gene matches. Germline V lookup: CDR1 MNHEY, CDR2 SMNVEV (reference sequence). The CDR3 is 18 amino acids. CDR3 sequence reads: CASSEPGQGGNSGEKLFF. Written as DNA, the CDR3 is TGTGCCAGCAGTGAACCCGGACAGGGCGGTAACTCGGGTGAAAAACTGTTTTTT.

This chain uses TRBV10-2 with TRBJ2-2; 7 nucleotides align to TRBD1. In germline, CDR1 is WSHSY, CDR2 SAAADI. V dropped 3 bases and J dropped 4; count of bases not matched to a gene: 8. The CDR3 covers 16 residues. Here the CDR3 reads CASSDADRVGTGELFF. CDR3 sequence (DNA): TGCGCCAGCAGTGATGCCGACAGGGTGGGCACCGGGGAGCTGTTTTTT.

This chain links TRBV5-4 with TRBJ1-2; D not certain. Trimming cost V 4 bases and J 7 bases, with 14 bases left between them. The CDR3 has 13 residues. Per germline, CDR1 SGHNT and CDR2 YYREEE (reference sequence). The CDR3 loop reads CASSRYQDGGYTF. CDR3 coding DNA: TGTGCCAGCAGCCGTTACCAGGATGGTGGCTACACCTTC.

This clone was counted once. The chain carries TRBV6-5 and TRBJ1-1; 8 positions match TRBD1. CDR3 length equals 11 residues. Germline lookup yields CDR1 MNHEY and CDR2 SVGAGI. With V trimmed by 8 bases and J by 10 bases, 6 bases remained unmatched. The CDR3 is CASHRTGLAFF. The CDR3 DNA reads TGTGCCAGCCATAGGACAGGGTTAGCTTTCTTT.

This chain links TRBV3-1 (or the pseudogene TRBV3-2) with TRBJ1-5; no clear D gene. The V gene's germline CDR1 is LGHDT and CDR2 YNNKEL (reference sequence). The CDR3 extends over 12 amino acids. Trimming removed 1 base at V and 4 bases at J, with 2 bases between. CDR3 region: CASSQANQPQHF. The CDR3 coding sequence is TGTGCCAGCAGCCAAGCGAATCAGCCCCAGCATTTT.

V usage is TRBV28 and J usage is TRBJ2-7; TRBD1 matches 12 bases. The V segment lost 4 bases and the J segment 5 bases; nucleotides outside the gene matches: 3. The germline gives CDR1 MDHEN, CDR2 SYDVKM. The length of the CDR3 is 14 residues. The CDR3 DNA is TGTGCCAGCAGTTCGGGACAGGGGGCGGACGAGCAGTACTTC. Protein product: CASSSGQGADEQYF.

The CDR3 loop reads CASSLGQYNEKLFF. In nucleotides, the CDR3 is TGTGCCAGCAGTTTGGGACAGTATAATGAAAAACTGTTTTTT. The V call is TRBV27, the J call TRBJ1-4; TRBD1 aligns across 7 bases. The J segment lost 4 bases and the V segment lost 3 bases, leaving 2 bases of the junction unmatched. Per germline, CDR1 MNHEY and CDR2 SMNVEV (reference sequence). The CDR3 loop spans 14 amino acids.